This TCR beta chain stems from a study of T cell responses to AZD1222 COVID-19 vaccine. Assay: immunoSEQ multiplex PCR; the TCRdb copy retains only in-frame clones and omits some. The repertoire holds 72,000 or so clones, with 87% as singletons. Study observations and caveats: No day 14 peak samples; only post-peak repertoires were characterized. Just a handful of people given AZD1222 tested seropositive at baseline.

Concerning this clone itself: The antigen is undetermined.

The germline V and J ends were trimmed by 4 bases and 7 bases, with 17 bases remaining between them. Germline loops: CDR1 LGHDT, CDR2 YNNKEL (reference sequence). This CDR3 region has 15 residues. The sequencing used peripheral blood, collected on day 0 of AZD1222 vaccination. The TCR originated in an adult in good health. The V gene is TRBV3-1 (or the pseudogene TRBV3-2), the J gene TRBJ2-1, with D unclear. CDR3 protein: CASSPSPLDGNEQFF. The CDR3 DNA reads as TGTGCCAGCAGCCCGTCCCCTCTAGACGGAAATGAGCAGTTCTTC.